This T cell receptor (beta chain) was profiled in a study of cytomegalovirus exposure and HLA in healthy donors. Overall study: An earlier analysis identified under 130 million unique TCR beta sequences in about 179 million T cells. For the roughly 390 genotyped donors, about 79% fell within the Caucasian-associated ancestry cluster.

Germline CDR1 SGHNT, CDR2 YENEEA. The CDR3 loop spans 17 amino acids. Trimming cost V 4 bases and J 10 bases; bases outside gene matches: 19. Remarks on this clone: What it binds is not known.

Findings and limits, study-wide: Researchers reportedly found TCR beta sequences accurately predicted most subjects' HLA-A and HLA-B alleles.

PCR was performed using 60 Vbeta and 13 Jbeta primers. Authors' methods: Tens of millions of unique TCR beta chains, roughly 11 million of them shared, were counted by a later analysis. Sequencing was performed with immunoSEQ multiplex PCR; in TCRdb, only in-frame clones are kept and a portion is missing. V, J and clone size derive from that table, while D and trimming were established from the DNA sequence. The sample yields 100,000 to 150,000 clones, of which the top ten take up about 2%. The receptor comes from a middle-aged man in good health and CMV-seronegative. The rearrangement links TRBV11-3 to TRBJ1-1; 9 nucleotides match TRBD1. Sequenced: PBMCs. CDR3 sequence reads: CASSSAFEDRGFSLAFF. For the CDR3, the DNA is TGTGCCAGCAGCTCGGCTTTTGAGGACAGGGGTTTCTCGTTAGCTTTCTTT.